This TCR beta chain stems from a study of blood T cells in healthy people across ages. It was with a sample-barcoded 5' primer and a J-beta primer mix that a second PCR of roughly 6 to 12 cycles was run. Each cDNA molecule was tagged by a template-switch adaptor that had 12 random nucleotides. TCRdb reprocessed the 5' RACE reads with MiXCR, giving one entry per CDR3 protein. Among around 870,000 distinct CDR3 sequences, 25% to 30% were seen once, and the ten largest hold roughly 17%. As for this clonotype: Its specificity is unknown.

Findings of the study overall: Per million T cells, TCR beta diversity dropped roughly linearly as age increased. Diversity figures based on one million T cells were deemed too low.

Germline loops: CDR1 MGHRA, CDR2 YSYEKL. Unmatched junction bases numbered 10, after V lost 0 bases and J lost 0 bases. The CDR3 has 21 amino acids. This TCR was sampled from an elderly woman in good health. The chain is built from TRBV4-1 and TRBJ2-6; 11 positions agree with TRBD2. Sequenced sample: blood. The CDR3 DNA sequence: TGCGCCAGCAGCCAAGATGGGGGACTAGCGGACCTAAGCTCTGGGGCCAACGTCCTGACTTTC. This gives the protein CASSQDGGLADLSSGANVLTF.